This T cell receptor (beta chain) is from a study of T-cell memory formation after mild COVID-19. TCRdb fed the 5' RACE reads into MiXCR, producing one record per CDR3 protein. The sample includes about 610,000 distinct CDR3 sequences, approximately 15% of them seen just once. Looked up from germline, CDR1 is SEHNR and CDR2 is FQNEAQ (reference sequence). Trimming removed 0 bases from V and 4 bases from J, with 18 bases in between. The CDR3 is 17 amino acids. Sequencing was carried out using PBMCs or a T cell subset sorted from them (not recorded which). The chain has TRBV7-9 and TRBJ1-1, with D unclear. The sequence derives from an adult woman who had mild COVID-19 (a few samples of this study predate the infection). Cell type and time point are not known. CDR3 amino acids: CASSLAAVGRVVTEAFF. The CDR3 DNA reads TGTGCCAGCAGCTTAGCGGCCGTGGGGAGGGTAGTCACTGAAGCTTTCTTT.